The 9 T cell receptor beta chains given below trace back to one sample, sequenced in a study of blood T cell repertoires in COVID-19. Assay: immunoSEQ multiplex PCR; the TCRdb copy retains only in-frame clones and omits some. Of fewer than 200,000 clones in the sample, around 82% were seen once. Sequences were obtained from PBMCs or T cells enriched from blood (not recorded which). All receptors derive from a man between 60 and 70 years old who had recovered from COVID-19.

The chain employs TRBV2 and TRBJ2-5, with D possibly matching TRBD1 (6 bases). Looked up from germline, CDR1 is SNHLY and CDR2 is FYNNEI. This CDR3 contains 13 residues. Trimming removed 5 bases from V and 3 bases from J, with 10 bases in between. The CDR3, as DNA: TGTGCCAGCAGTACCGGACAGAAAGAGACCCAGTACTTC. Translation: CASSTGQKETQYF.

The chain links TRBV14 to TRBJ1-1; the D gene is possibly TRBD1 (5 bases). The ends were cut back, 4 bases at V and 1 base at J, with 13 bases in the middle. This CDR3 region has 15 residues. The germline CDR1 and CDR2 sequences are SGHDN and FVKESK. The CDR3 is CASSPPKGPNTEAFF. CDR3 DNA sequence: TGTGCCAGCAGCCCGCCTAAGGGGCCGAACACTGAAGCTTTCTTT.

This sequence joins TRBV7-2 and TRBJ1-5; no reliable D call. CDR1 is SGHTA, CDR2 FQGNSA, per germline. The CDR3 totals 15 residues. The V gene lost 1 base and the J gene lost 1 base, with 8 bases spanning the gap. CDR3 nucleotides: TGTGCCAGCAGCTTAGATCCGGGGAGCAATCAGCCCCAGCATTTT. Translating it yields CASSLDPGSNQPQHF. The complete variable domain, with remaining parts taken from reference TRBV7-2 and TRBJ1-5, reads GAGVSQSPSNKVTEKGKDVELRCDPISGHTALYWYRQSLGQGLEFLIYFQGNSAPDKSGLPSDRFSAERTGGSVSTLTIQRTQQEDSAVYLCASSLDPGSNQPQHFGDGTRLSIL.

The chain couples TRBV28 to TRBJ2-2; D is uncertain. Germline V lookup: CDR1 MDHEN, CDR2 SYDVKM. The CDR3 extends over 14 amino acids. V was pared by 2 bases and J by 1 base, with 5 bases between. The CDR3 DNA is TGTGCCAGCAGTTTACGCGGGAACACCGGGGAGCTGTTTTTT. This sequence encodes CASSLRGNTGELFF.

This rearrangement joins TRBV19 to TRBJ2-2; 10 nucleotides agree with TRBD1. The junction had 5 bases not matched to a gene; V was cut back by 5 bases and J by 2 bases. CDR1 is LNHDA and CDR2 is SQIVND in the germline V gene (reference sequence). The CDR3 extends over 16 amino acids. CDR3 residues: CASSSPTGGNTGELFF. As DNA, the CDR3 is TGTGCCAGTAGTTCCCCGACAGGGGGCAACACCGGGGAGCTGTTTTTT.

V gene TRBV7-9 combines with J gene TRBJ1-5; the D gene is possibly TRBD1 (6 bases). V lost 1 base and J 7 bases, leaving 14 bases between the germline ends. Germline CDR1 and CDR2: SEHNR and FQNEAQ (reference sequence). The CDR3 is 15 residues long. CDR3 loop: CASSLEGGVGQPQHF. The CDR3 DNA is TGTGCCAGCAGCTTAGAAGGGGGAGTCGGACAGCCCCAGCATTTT.

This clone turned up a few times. CDR3 region: CASSLAGGGEAEAFF. The CDR3 nucleotides are TGCGCCAGCAGCTTGGCCGGTGGGGGCGAGGCTGAAGCTTTCTTT. The chain uses TRBV5-1 and TRBJ1-1, with a weak D call TRBD1 (6 bases). This CDR3 has 15 residues. V lost 0 bases to trimming and J lost 6 bases, with 15 bases between them. The germline V gene has CDR1 SGHRS and CDR2 YFSETQ.

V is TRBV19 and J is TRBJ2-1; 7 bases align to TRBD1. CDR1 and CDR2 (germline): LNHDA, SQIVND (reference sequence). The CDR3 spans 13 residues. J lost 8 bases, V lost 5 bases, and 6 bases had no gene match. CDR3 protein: CASSLDTGDEQFF. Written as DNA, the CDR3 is TGTGCCAGTAGTCTCGACACAGGGGATGAGCAGTTCTTC.

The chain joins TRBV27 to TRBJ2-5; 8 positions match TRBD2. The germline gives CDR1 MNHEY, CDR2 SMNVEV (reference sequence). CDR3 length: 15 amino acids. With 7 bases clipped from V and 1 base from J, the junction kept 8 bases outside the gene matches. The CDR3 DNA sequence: TGTGCCAGCATGACTAGCGATTTACCCCAAGAGACCCAGTACTTC. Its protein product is CASMTSDLPQETQYF.